The 18 T cell receptor beta chains below were found in one sample sequenced in a study of CD8 T cells in ankylosing spondylitis. TCRdb passed the 5' RACE reads through MiXCR, listing each CDR3 protein once. The sample shows 120,000 or so distinct CDR3 sequences, around 15% of them seen only once. The material sequenced was blood, either unsorted or a sorted T cell fraction (not recorded which). These receptors all stem from a female donor with ankylosing spondylitis or in good health (not recorded which).

This clonotype was counted a single time. A single base separates this from a much larger clone, so it may be a read error. J is TRBJ2-2 and V is TRBV15; 10 nucleotides match TRBD1. The length of the CDR3 is 16 residues. Germline-derived CDR1 and CDR2 are LNHNV and YYDKDF (reference sequence). CDR3 sequence (DNA): TGTGCCACCAGCAGGCGACAGGGGGCGGTCACCAGGGAGCTGTTTTTT. This encodes CATSRRQGAVTRELFF.

This clonotype appeared many times. The rearrangement uses TRBV5-1 and TRBJ2-1; possible D gene TRBD2, 5 bases. The CDR3 length is 13 residues. V gave up 4 bases and J gave up 4 bases, with 9 bases separating them. From germline, CDR1 is SGHRS and CDR2 YFSETQ. CDR3: CASSPGVYNEQFF. The CDR3 DNA sequence: TGCGCCAGCAGCCCCGGGGTTTACAATGAGCAGTTCTTC.

In this sample, this clonotype turned up many times. The chain uses TRBV20-1 and TRBJ1-3; 8 bases agree with TRBD1. V was clipped by 8 bases and J by 3 bases; unmatched bases: 15. The CDR3 is 16 residues long. Germline V gene data show CDR1 as DFQATT and CDR2 as SNEGSKA (reference sequence). The DNA for the CDR3 is TGCAGTTCTCCCGGTGCCGGACAGGGAGGTGGAAACACCATATATTTT. Translated, it gives CSSPGAGQGGGNTIYF.

This clonotype was counted ten times or more. V is TRBV7-2 and J is TRBJ2-3, with unresolved D. The germline V gene has CDR1 SGHTA and CDR2 FQGNSA. V was shortened by 3 bases and J by 2 bases, with 6 bases between the two germline ends. The CDR3 runs 13 residues. In DNA, the CDR3 is TGTGCCAGCAGCTTCGATCTCACAGATACGCAGTATTTT. Protein: CASSFDLTDTQYF.

This clonotype showed up just a few times. The rearrangement uses TRBV3-1 and TRBJ2-3; tentative D call: TRBD2 (5 bases). Deletions cut 4 bases from V and 4 bases from J, with 12 bases between. Germline lookup yields CDR1 LGHDT and CDR2 YNNKEL (reference sequence). The CDR3 spans 14 residues. The CDR3 coding sequence is TGTGCCAGCAGCCCCAGAGGGAGCGCAGATACGCAGTATTTT. This codes for CASSPRGSADTQYF.

The J gene is TRBJ2-7, the V gene TRBV7-2; tentative D call: TRBD2 (5 bases). The CDR3 totals 14 residues. Germline V gives CDR1 SGHTA, CDR2 FQGNSA. The V end lost 2 bases, the J end lost 3 bases, and 11 bases lay between the germline ends. This CDR3 reads CASSLSVGDYEQYF. The CDR3 region has the DNA TGTGCCAGCAGCTTATCGGTCGGGGACTACGAGCAGTACTTC.

The chain couples TRBV29-1 to TRBJ2-1; tentatively, D is TRBD2 (5 bases). Germline CDR1 reads SQVTM; CDR2 reads ANQGSEA. This CDR3 contains 12 residues. Trimming took 1 base from V and 12 from J, leaving 13 bases between them. CDR3 nucleotides: TGCAGCGTTGAAGGAGCGGACGAGGGGCAGTTCTTC. It yields the protein CSVEGADEGQFF.

This clonotype occurred a few times. CDR3 residues: CASSLQGNIEQFF. CDR3 in DNA: TGCGCCAGCAGCTTGCAGGGGAATATTGAGCAGTTCTTC. The chain carries TRBV5-1 and TRBJ2-1; TRBD1 is a possible D gene (6 bases). The length of the CDR3 is 13 residues. With 1 base removed from V and 9 bases from J, the gap between germline ends came to 11 bases. Germline V gene lookup returns CDR1 SGHRS and CDR2 YFSETQ.

For the CDR3, the DNA is TGCGCCAGCAGCTCGGGGTTTACAGGGAACACAGATACGCAGTATTTT. This sequence encodes CASSSGFTGNTDTQYF. The chain combines TRBV5-1 with TRBJ2-3, with D perhaps TRBD1 (6 bases). Deletions cut 3 bases from V and 2 bases from J, with 16 bases between. The CDR3 consists of 16 residues. Germline V CDR1 and CDR2: SGHRS, YFSETQ.

The sample holds a few counts of this clonotype. V and J are TRBV5-1 and TRBJ2-2, with 9 positions matching TRBD1. Unmatched junction bases numbered 20, after V lost 0 bases and J lost 2 bases. This CDR3 region has 22 residues. CDR1 and CDR2 from the germline V gene are SGHRS and YFSETQ. CDR3 sequence (DNA): TGCGCCAGCAGCTTGGCATTGACAGGGGGTAATCAACCTCTTTTTAACACCGGGGAGCTGTTTTTT. This translates into CASSLALTGGNQPLFNTGELFF.

V is TRBV28 and J is TRBJ1-1, with 10 nucleotides matching TRBD1. The germline gives CDR1 MDHEN, CDR2 SYDVKM. The CDR3 loop spans 12 amino acids. Trimming took 6 bases from V and 8 from J; bases not matched to a gene: 3. In DNA form, the CDR3 reads TGTGCCAGCAGGGACAGGGGGAGGGAAGCTTTCTTT. Its protein product is CASRDRGREAFF.

Ten or more counts support this clonotype. The chain joins TRBV20-1 to TRBJ2-1; TRBD1 is a possible D gene (5 bases). The CDR3 contains 14 residues. Trimming removed 3 bases from V and 1 base from J, with 10 bases in between. Germline-derived CDR1 and CDR2 are DFQATT and SNEGSKA (reference sequence). The CDR3 spells CSARQGMSYNEQFF. CDR3 nucleotides: TGCAGTGCTAGGCAGGGTATGTCCTACAATGAGCAGTTCTTC.

The rearrangement uses TRBV2 and TRBJ2-5, with a possible D match to TRBD2 (7 bases). V was shortened by 5 bases and J by 3 bases, with 13 bases between the two germline ends. CDR1 is SNHLY and CDR2 is FYNNEI in the germline V gene. The CDR3 covers 14 residues. As DNA, the CDR3 is TGTGCCAGCAGTCGGCGGGGGCATGAAGAGACCCAGTACTTC. Its protein is CASSRRGHEETQYF.

V usage is TRBV3-1 and J usage is TRBJ2-7; D call uncertain. V shed 4 bases and J shed 4 bases, with 11 bases lying between them. The CDR3 has 13 residues. The germline CDR1 and CDR2 sequences are LGHDT and YNNKEL (reference sequence). The CDR3 nucleotides are TGTGCCAGCAGCCGGGGTCAAGGGTACGAGCAGTACTTC. Amino acids: CASSRGQGYEQYF.

This clonotype was found many times. The V gene is TRBV4-2, the J gene TRBJ2-3; 11 bases agree with TRBD2. From germline, CDR1 is LGHNA and CDR2 YNFKEQ. The CDR3 extends over 18 amino acids. J lost 5 bases, V lost 4 bases, and 14 bases had no gene match. The CDR3 protein is CASSLQTSGAPGGDTQYF. DNA of the CDR3: TGTGCCAGCAGCCTTCAGACTAGCGGGGCTCCTGGGGGAGATACGCAGTATTTT.

This chain links TRBV9 with TRBJ2-7, with TRBD2 matching 8 bases. V was clipped by 3 bases and J by 4 bases; unmatched bases: 9. The CDR3 spans 15 residues. The germline CDR1 and CDR2 sequences are SGDLS and YYNGEE. The CDR3, as DNA: TGTGCCAGCAGCGCATCAGCGGGAGTAGGGTACGAGCAGTACTTC. This translates into CASSASAGVGYEQYF.

This clonotype appeared many times. The CDR3 bases are TGTGCCAGCAGCCAGCTGGGTCAGCCCCAGCATTTT. Translating it yields CASSQLGQPQHF. The genes are TRBV3-1 and TRBJ1-5; D is undetermined. Germline assignment: CDR1 LGHDT and CDR2 YNNKEL (reference sequence). This CDR3 region has 12 residues. Trimming took off 3 bases at V and 6 bases at J, with 6 bases between the two ends.

The chain uses TRBV28 and TRBJ2-7; the match to TRBD2 covers 9 bases. Germline CDR1 is MDHEN and CDR2 is SYDVKM. V was pared by 5 bases and J by 7 bases, with 18 bases of the junction left unmatched. The CDR3 runs 17 residues. The DNA for the CDR3 is TGTGCCAGCAGTCTAGTTTCCCTGTTAGCGGGAGTACGGGAGCAGTACTTC. It specifies CASSLVSLLAGVREQYF.